This is a list of T cell receptor beta chains from one sample in a study of memory CD4+ T cells and cytomegalovirus serostatus. Only in-frame clones appear in the TCRdb table, and some are missing; sequencing was by immunoSEQ multiplex PCR. The sample shows over 45,000 clones, about four fifths of them seen only once. The sample consisted of memory CD4+ T cells from blood. These receptors were obtained from an adult in good health and CMV-seronegative. Both conserved end residues are trimmed from each CDR3. D genes are given only for firm matches.

j_call d_call v_call cdr3_aa
TRBJ1-2 NA TRBV7-9 ASSLDAGVHGYT
TRBJ1-1 NA TRBV28 ASSLRGDTRLWEAF
TRBJ1-1 NA TRBV5-6 ASSLWFGETEAF
TRBJ2-2 NA TRBV5-4 ASSLGAGHTGELF
TRBJ2-1 TRBD2 TRBV5-1 ASSTSGGFSSYNEQF
TRBJ2-1 TRBD2 TRBV5-1 ASSLEGTNNNEQF
TRBJ1-5 NA TRBV6-4 ASSFRPGQHNQPQH
TRBJ2-1 TRBD2 TRBV7-9 ASSSPTTSGGNEQF
TRBJ1-2 NA TRBV2 ASVYSAGPYGYT
TRBJ2-1 NA TRBV7-9 ASARRLDYNEQF
TRBJ2-2 NA TRBV2 ASSNRDTGELF
TRBJ1-5 NA TRBV18 ASSPPTRGQPQH
TRBJ2-5 NA TRBV30 AWRPPQETQY
TRBJ1-5 NA TRBV2 ASSVEGNQPQH
TRBJ2-5 NA TRBV10-3 AANGGRQETQY
TRBJ2-7 NA TRBV7-9 ASSLSYEQY
TRBJ1-3 NA TRBV18 ASSRGPSGNTIY
TRBJ2-7 NA TRBV20-1 SARAPNEQY
TRBJ2-7 TRBD1 TRBV5-1 ASSTGDHEQY
TRBJ2-5 TRBD1 TRBV6-1 ASSGQITGGQY
TRBJ1-4 TRBD1 TRBV7-8 ASSLQGGTNEKLF
TRBJ1-1 NA TRBV28 ASSLLNTEAF
TRBJ1-4 NA TRBV19 ASSTTGTQRKEKLF
TRBJ2-5 NA TRBV7-2 ASSLDPLGAYQETQY
TRBJ1-1 TRBD1 TRBV25-1 ASSELGGGVGENTEAF
TRBJ2-4 NA TRBV10-3 AISQTGTINIQY
TRBJ1-3 NA TRBV18 ASSPIPLLSRTAGNTIY
TRBJ1-4 NA TRBV11-1 ASSPSLEGRFEKLF